The next 27 T cell receptor beta chains were all read from a single sample in a study of T-cell reconstitution after alpha-beta-depleted transplantation in children. The TCRbeta library was prepared with unique molecular identifiers. TCRdb processed the PCR reads anew with MiXCR; each CDR3 protein has one entry. The sample shows some 500,000 distinct CDR3 sequences, 15% to 20% of them seen only once. The sequencing here drew on PBMCs from the stem cell graft donor, taken from the stem cell graft. The receptors here all came from a human donor who donated a stem cell graft to a child with acute lymphoblastic leukemia.

The chain recombines TRBV5-5 with TRBJ2-7, with TRBD2 as a possible D gene (5 bases). Germline CDR1 is SGHKS and CDR2 is YYEKEE (reference sequence). The CDR3 length is 14 residues. With 1 base removed from V and 2 bases from J, the gap between germline ends came to 10 bases. CDR3 DNA: TGTGCCAGCAGCTTGACTAGATCCCCCTACGAGCAGTACTTC. This gives the protein CASSLTRSPYEQYF.

This clonotype was detected only once. The chain joins TRBV18 to TRBJ1-6; maybe TRBD1 (6 bases). Looked up from germline, CDR1 is KGHSH and CDR2 is LQKENI. The CDR3 contains 16 residues. V lost 8 bases and J lost 2, with 16 bases in between. The CDR3 reads CASTIERTAYNSPLHF. CDR3 DNA sequence: TGTGCCAGCACGATCGAGCGGACAGCCTATAATTCACCCCTCCACTTT.

This clonotype appeared once. An end of the junction does not agree with germline; a read error may underlie this. This sequence joins TRBV4-1 and TRBJ2-2; D may correspond to TRBD1 or TRBD2 (5 bases each). The CDR3 runs 13 residues. Germline V gives CDR1 MGHRA, CDR2 YSYEKL. The CDR3 nucleotides are TGCGCCGGCAGTCTGGGACCGACCGGGGAGCTGTTTTTT. Protein product: CAGSLGPTGELFF.

The chain joins TRBV12-3 or TRBV12-4 to TRBJ2-5, with unresolved D. The V and J ends lost 7 bases and 5 bases respectively, with 14 bases between them. The CDR3 runs 13 residues. CDR3 protein: CASTGSLGETQYF. CDR3 DNA sequence: TGTGCCAGCACCGGGTCCCTGGGCGAGACCCAGTACTTC.

V and J are TRBV5-1 and TRBJ1-2; D call uncertain. Trimming shortened V by 0 bases and J by 6 bases, and 9 bases separated the two germline ends. CDR1 is SGHRS, CDR2 YFSETQ, per germline. The CDR3 covers 13 residues. For the CDR3, the DNA is TGCGCCAGCAGCTTGGAAGGGTTCGATGGCTACACCTTC. Encoded protein: CASSLEGFDGYTF.

The gene calls are TRBV10-3 and TRBJ2-3, with D unclear. The CDR3 consists of 15 residues. V lost 2 bases and J 0 bases, leaving 9 bases between the germline ends. Germline lookup yields CDR1 ENHRY and CDR2 SYGVKD. CDR3 bases: TGTGCCATCAGTGAGCGGAGCTCTAGCACAGATACGCAGTATTTT. Translation gives CAISERSSSTDTQYF.

This rearrangement joins TRBV30 to TRBJ1-4; the D gene is possibly TRBD1 (5 bases). Germline values: CDR1 GTSNPN, CDR2 SVGIG (reference sequence). V lost 2 bases and J 8 bases, leaving 6 bases between the germline ends. The CDR3 is 11 residues long. The CDR3 bases are TGTGCCTGGAGTCGACAGGAAAAACTGTTTTTT. It is translated as CAWSRQEKLFF.

In its sample, this clonotype was seen a few times. The rearrangement joins TRBV12-3 or TRBV12-4 to TRBJ1-1; D is uncertain. V shed 5 bases and J shed 6 bases, with 19 bases lying between them. This CDR3 has 15 amino acids. The CDR3, as DNA: TGTGCCAGCAGTCGAGCCCCCATACAACTCGCTGAAGCTTTCTTT. The encoded protein is CASSRAPIQLAEAFF.

This sequence joins TRBV29-1 and TRBJ1-1; no clear D. Trimming stripped 7 bases from V and 5 bases from J, with 5 bases between. This CDR3 has 9 residues. In germline, CDR1 is SQVTM, CDR2 ANQGSEA. The CDR3 sequence: CSEVTEAFF. CDR3 coding DNA: TGCAGCGAAGTGACTGAAGCTTTCTTT.

V gene TRBV14 combines with J gene TRBJ2-1, with 11 bases identical to TRBD2. The CDR3 contains 16 residues. Germline V gene sequence: CDR1 SGHDN, CDR2 FVKESK. V lost 1 base to trimming and J lost 6 bases; unmatched junction nucleotides: 5. This CDR3 is CASSQGLAGRINEQFF. CDR3 DNA sequence: TGTGCCAGCAGCCAAGGACTAGCGGGACGGATCAATGAGCAGTTCTTC.

This clonotype was detected a few times. This chain connects TRBV10-3 to TRBJ2-7, with D hard to call. Trimming took off 6 bases at V and 5 bases at J, with 14 bases between the two ends. Germline values: CDR1 ENHRY, CDR2 SYGVKD. The CDR3 extends over 13 amino acids. As DNA, the CDR3 is TGTGCCATCAGCTTAGACGCGGTCCACGAGCAGTACTTC. This codes for CAISLDAVHEQYF.

This clonotype has at least ten counts. V and J are TRBV5-1 and TRBJ1-3; possible D gene TRBD1, 6 bases. The V gene lost 6 bases and the J gene lost 4 bases, with 11 bases spanning the gap. The length of the CDR3 is 13 residues. The germline CDR1 and CDR2 sequences are SGHRS and YFSETQ. The CDR3: CASNPGHGNTIYF. CDR3 in DNA: TGCGCCAGCAACCCGGGACACGGAAACACCATATATTTT.

There are a few counts of this clonotype. The chain recombines TRBV19 with TRBJ1-1; 9 bases line up with TRBD1. This CDR3 region has 13 residues. The germline CDR1 and CDR2 sequences are LNHDA and SQIVND (reference sequence). V lost 10 bases and J lost 1; bases outside the gene matches: 4. The CDR3 DNA reads as TGTGCCACCAAGACAGGGGGGAACACTGAAGCTTTCTTT. Residues: CATKTGGNTEAFF.

This clonotype showed up many times. The J gene is TRBJ1-1, the V gene TRBV6-5, with D uncertain. The CDR3 runs to 15 residues. The germline V gene has CDR1 MNHEY and CDR2 SVGAGI. V lost 0 bases, J lost 1 base, and 9 bases lay in between. In DNA, the CDR3 is TGTGCCAGCAGTTACTCCTGGGGAGAGAACACTGAAGCTTTCTTT. Encoded protein: CASSYSWGENTEAFF.

This clonotype was seen more than once but under ten times. The rearrangement joins TRBV5-4 to TRBJ2-1; D perhaps matches TRBD2 (6 bases). This CDR3 has 16 residues. Germline V gene lookup returns CDR1 SGHNT and CDR2 YYREEE (reference sequence). V gave up 5 bases and J gave up 2 bases, with 17 bases separating them. The CDR3, as DNA: TGTGCCAGCAGTCGGGGCGGAGGGTCAGCCTACAATGAGCAGTTCTTC. Amino acids: CASSRGGGSAYNEQFF.

CDR3 DNA: TGTGCCAGCACCGACGGGAGTTCAGAGACCCAGTACTTC. As protein: CASTDGSSETQYF. This chain uses TRBV2 with TRBJ2-5, with D possibly TRBD2 on 6 matching bases. V lost 7 bases, J lost 4 bases, and 13 bases lay in between. This CDR3 contains 13 residues. The germline V gene encodes CDR1 SNHLY and CDR2 FYNNEI.

This clonotype has just a few counts. The chain joins TRBV19 to TRBJ2-7; D call uncertain. V gave up 6 bases and J gave up 2 bases, with 11 bases separating them. CDR1 is LNHDA and CDR2 is SQIVND in the germline V gene (reference sequence). The CDR3 covers 13 residues. The CDR3 DNA follows: TGTGCCAGTAGCCAGGACGGGCCCTACGAGCAGTACTTC. This sequence encodes CASSQDGPYEQYF.

This clonotype was observed a few times. The chain couples TRBV10-3 to TRBJ2-6; 10 nucleotides align to TRBD1. V lost 7 bases to trimming and J lost 2 bases; unmatched junction nucleotides: 11. The CDR3 is made up of 18 amino acids. Germline V gene data show CDR1 as ENHRY and CDR2 as SYGVKD. The CDR3, as DNA: TGTGCCATCACAAAAGGGGGACAGGGGCTCCCTGGGGCCAACGTCCTGACTTTC. Amino acid sequence: CAITKGGQGLPGANVLTF.

V gene TRBV5-1 combines with J gene TRBJ1-4; D gene ambiguous. The CDR3 contains 14 residues. V was clipped by 5 bases and J by 2 bases, with 10 bases between them. In germline, CDR1 is SGHRS, CDR2 YFSETQ. Here the CDR3 reads CASRRADTNEKLFF. CDR3 nucleotide sequence: TGCGCCAGCAGACGGGCGGACACTAATGAAAAACTGTTTTTT.

The chain uses TRBV18 and TRBJ1-2, with TRBD1 matching over 9 bases. There are 13 residues in the CDR3. CDR1 KGHSH and CDR2 LQKENI come from the germline V gene. Unmatched junction bases numbered 3, after V lost 3 bases and J lost 7 bases. The CDR3 spells CASSPGQGGGYTF. CDR3 nucleotides: TGTGCCAGCTCACCGGGACAGGGAGGTGGCTACACCTTC.

There are many counts of this clonotype. V and J are TRBV12-3 or TRBV12-4 and TRBJ2-3; D is uncertain. With 4 bases removed from V and 3 bases from J, the gap between germline ends came to 8 bases. This CDR3 has 13 amino acids. The DNA for the CDR3 is TGTGCCAGCAGTTACATTGTTACAGATACGCAGTATTTT. Translating gives CASSYIVTDTQYF.

This clonotype was seen more than once but under ten times. The chain carries TRBV5-1 and TRBJ2-3; 12 bases are shared with TRBD2. This CDR3 comprises 17 residues. The ends lost 1 base at V and 5 bases at J; junction bases unmatched: 8. The germline V gene has CDR1 SGHRS and CDR2 YFSETQ. The CDR3 protein is CASSLNLAGGPLDTQYF. The DNA for the CDR3 is TGCGCCAGCAGCTTGAACCTAGCGGGAGGGCCTTTAGATACGCAGTATTTT.

This clonotype was observed a few times. This rearrangement joins TRBV12-3 or TRBV12-4 to TRBJ1-5; D remains ambiguous. This CDR3 spans 13 amino acids. V lost 1 base and J lost 3, with 4 bases in between. CDR3 coding DNA: TGTGCCAGCAGTTTAGTTGACAATCAGCCCCAGCATTTT. Protein product: CASSLVDNQPQHF.

This clonotype appeared a few times. V is TRBV7-9 and J is TRBJ1-1; 7 nucleotides agree with TRBD1. The CDR3 is 15 residues long. Germline values: CDR1 SEHNR, CDR2 FQNEAQ (reference sequence). The junction had 12 bases not matched to a gene; V was cut back by 5 bases and J by 6 bases. CDR3 loop: CASSHDRVGGSEAFF. CDR3 DNA sequence: TGTGCCAGCAGCCACGACAGGGTGGGAGGGTCTGAAGCTTTCTTT. The full variable domain, in which reference TRBV7-9 and TRBJ1-1 provide the parts outside the CDR3, is DTGVSQNPRHKITKRGQNVTFRCDPISEHNRLYWYRQTLGQGPEFLTYFQNEAQLEKSRLLSDRFSAERPKGSFSTLEIQRTEQGDSAMYLCASSHDRVGGSEAFFGQGTRLTVV.

V is TRBV5-1 and J is TRBJ2-7; a weak D match, TRBD1 (5 bases). Germline V gives CDR1 SGHRS, CDR2 YFSETQ. The CDR3 extends over 16 amino acids. The V end was cut by 4 bases, the J end by 2 bases, with 19 bases between. The CDR3 here is CASSENVRGLTYEQYF. The CDR3 bases are TGCGCCAGCAGCGAAAACGTTAGGGGTCTAACCTACGAGCAGTACTTC.

This clonotype was detected only a few times. This chain connects TRBV29-1 to TRBJ2-2; D is unclear. The germline V gene has CDR1 SQVTM and CDR2 ANQGSEA. V gave up 4 bases and J gave up 0 bases, with 6 bases separating them. The CDR3 sequence is 13 residues long. The CDR3 protein is CSVGLPNTGELFF. The CDR3 coding sequence is TGCAGCGTTGGGTTGCCGAACACCGGGGAGCTGTTTTTT.

This chain uses TRBV12-3 or TRBV12-4 with TRBJ2-1; maybe TRBD1 (7 bases). V was clipped by 6 bases and J by 7 bases, with 19 bases between them. CDR3 length: 15 residues. The CDR3 coding sequence is TGTGCCAGCAGAGGCCGGGACAGCCGGGGGAATGAGCAGTTCTTC. Translation gives CASRGRDSRGNEQFF.